Each of the 21 T cell receptor beta chains below was sequenced from the same sample in a study of blood T cells in healthy people across ages. Next came a second PCR, run for about 6 to 12 cycles, which used a sample-barcoded 5' primer along with a J-beta primer mix. In TCRdb, the 5' RACE reads were re-called with MiXCR into one record per CDR3 protein. The sample records roughly 1.7 million distinct CDR3 sequences, about 31% being singletons. The specimen was blood. These receptors all come from a woman in her 30s in good health.

This chain's CDR3 is CASSRTGLAQETQYF. As DNA, the CDR3 is TGTGCCAGCAGTAGGACAGGGTTGGCGCAAGAGACCCAGTACTTC. The gene calls are TRBV28 and TRBJ2-5, with 8 bases lining up with TRBD1. The CDR3 is 15 residues long. In germline, CDR1 is MDHEN, CDR2 SYDVKM. After removal of 5 bases from V and 2 bases from J, the junction contained 7 bases not matched to a gene.

Worth noting for this clonotype: Compared with germline, one end of the junction differs, possibly owing to a read error. This chain joins TRBV18 and TRBJ2-7; 8 bases match TRBD2. Germline V lookup: CDR1 KGHSH, CDR2 LQKENI. CDR3 length equals 17 residues. This CDR3 is CASSPSPGLRGDYVQYF. DNA for the CDR3: TGTGCCAGCTCACCATCTCCCGGGCTGCGGGGGGACTACGTGCAGTACTTC.

This clonotype was detected only a few times. V usage is TRBV5-1 and J usage is TRBJ2-1; 10 positions agree with TRBD2. CDR1 and CDR2 (germline): SGHRS, YFSETQ. Trimming at V came to 1 base and at J to 6 bases, leaving 7 bases not matched to a gene. The CDR3 runs to 16 residues. The CDR3 spells CASSLQGLALANEQFF. The DNA for the CDR3 is TGCGCCAGCAGCTTGCAGGGACTAGCGCTGGCCAATGAGCAGTTCTTC. Combining the CDR3 with reference TRBV5-1 and TRBJ2-1 gives the whole variable domain KAGVTQTPRYLIKTRGQQVTLSCSPISGHRSVSWYQQTPGQGLQFLFEYFSETQRNKGNFPGRFSGRQFSNSRSEMNVSTLELGDSALYLCASSLQGLALANEQFFGPGTRLTVL.

This clonotype was seen once. The chain joins TRBV4-1 to TRBJ2-1, with D perhaps TRBD1 (5 bases). Trimming shortened V by 4 bases and J by 4 bases, and 11 bases separated the two germline ends. CDR1 and CDR2 from the germline V gene are MGHRA and YSYEKL. This CDR3 spans 14 amino acids. The CDR3 DNA sequence: TGCGCCAGCAGCCGAGTGAAGGGGTACAATGAGCAGTTCTTC. Protein product: CASSRVKGYNEQFF.

This clonotype was observed a few times. The chain employs TRBV15 and TRBJ2-2, with TRBD2 identical over 9 bases. Trimming at V came to 1 base and at J to 6 bases, leaving 24 bases not matched to a gene. From germline, CDR1 is LNHNV and CDR2 YYDKDF (reference sequence). The CDR3 spans 22 residues. The CDR3 bases are TGTGCCACCAGCAGAGTTGGGGTTTGGTGGACAGATGCGGAGCGGGAGGCCGGGGAGCTGTTTTTT. Protein product: CATSRVGVWWTDAEREAGELFF.

V is TRBV20-1 and J is TRBJ2-1, with D tentatively TRBD2 (5 bases). The CDR3 consists of 14 residues. Trimming cost V 0 bases and J 6 bases, with 12 bases left between them. Per germline, CDR1 DFQATT and CDR2 SNEGSKA (reference sequence). DNA for the CDR3: TGCAGTGCTAGAGATTCCACCGGGATCAATGAGCAGTTCTTC. It encodes CSARDSTGINEQFF.

There are a few counts of this clonotype. The genes are TRBV5-1 and TRBJ1-2, with TRBD1 matching over 9 bases. V lost 0 bases to trimming and J lost 2 bases; unmatched junction nucleotides: 2. Germline assignment: CDR1 SGHRS and CDR2 YFSETQ. This CDR3 comprises 15 residues. CDR3 amino acids: CASSLAGTGNYGYTF. As DNA, the CDR3 is TGCGCCAGCAGCTTGGCAGGGACAGGGAACTATGGCTACACCTTC.

The chain joins TRBV7-3 to TRBJ1-2; D uncertain. The V end lost 4 bases, the J end lost 4 bases, and 13 bases lay between the germline ends. The V gene's germline CDR1 is SGHTA and CDR2 FQGTGA. CDR3 size: 14 residues. The DNA of the CDR3 is TGTGCCAGCAGCTCAGGAGACCGTCTCTATGGCTACACCTTC. Protein product: CASSSGDRLYGYTF.

This chain uses TRBV20-1 with TRBJ2-4; 13 bases are shared with TRBD2. The J call may be in error: the DNA end matches TRBJ2-7 better. The CDR3 is 15 residues long. CDR1 DFQATT and CDR2 SNEGSKA come from the germline V gene (reference sequence). In DNA form, the CDR3 reads TGCAGTGCTAGGACTAGCGGGAGGTATCCCTACGAGCAGTACTTC. Translated, it gives CSARTSGRYPYEQYF.

The chain links TRBV21-1 to TRBJ2-7; TRBD2 was called by the table and not checked on the DNA. TRBV21-1 is a pseudogene segment. The CDR3 covers 19 residues. Written as DNA, the CDR3 is TGTGCCAGCAGCTCCCGACTAGCGGGAGGCGCCGACCTTTCCTACGAGCAGTACTTC. Amino acids: CASSSRLAGGADLSYEQYF.

This clonotype was detected a few times. The chain combines TRBV14 with TRBJ2-3; D is possibly TRBD2 (6 bases). Germline CDR1 reads SGHDN; CDR2 reads FVKESK. The CDR3 sequence is 15 residues long. Trimming shortened V by 2 bases and J by 7 bases, and 16 bases separated the two germline ends. CDR3 nucleotide sequence: TGTGCCAGCAGCCAACCCGGGTCCCTAGCGTATACGCAGTATTTT. Protein: CASSQPGSLAYTQYF.

The chain uses TRBV12-3 or TRBV12-4 and TRBJ2-7; TRBD2 is a possible D gene (5 bases). CDR3 length equals 16 residues. V lost 5 bases to trimming and J lost 4 bases, with 21 bases between them. The CDR3 DNA reads as TGTGCCAGCAGTCCCCGGGCCGACGGGGTTATGTACGAGCAGTACTTC. Translated: CASSPRADGVMYEQYF.

The chain recombines TRBV10-3 with TRBJ2-3; D is possibly TRBD2 (6 bases). Between the trimmed V and J ends, which lost 8 bases and 0 bases, there was a span of 9 bases. The CDR3 has 13 residues. CDR1 and CDR2 (germline): ENHRY, SYGVKD. CDR3 in amino acids: CAIGGTSTDTQYF. DNA of the CDR3: TGTGCCATCGGCGGGACTAGCACAGATACGCAGTATTTT.

As for this clonotype: A junction boundary mismatches the germline segment, possibly from a read error. The V and J genes are TRBV20-1 and TRBJ2-1; no clear D. Per the germline V gene, CDR1 is DFQATT and CDR2 is SNEGSKA (reference sequence). This CDR3 has 13 residues. CDR3 nucleotides: TGCAGTGCTAGAAGTTCCGTCTACAATGAGCGGTTCTTC. Translating it yields CSARSSVYNERFF.

This chain links TRBV19 with TRBJ2-7, with 7 bases fitting TRBD2. This CDR3 comprises 14 residues. Germline V gives CDR1 LNHDA, CDR2 SQIVND (reference sequence). J lost 4 bases, V lost 0 bases, and 3 bases had no gene match. Here the CDR3 reads CASSIELARYEQYF. As DNA, the CDR3 is TGTGCCAGTAGTATAGAACTAGCGCGGTACGAGCAGTACTTC.

The chain employs TRBV20-1 and TRBJ2-1, with 7 nucleotides matching TRBD2. The better agreement between TRBJ2-7 and the DNA end casts doubt on the J call. Per germline, CDR1 DFQATT and CDR2 SNEGSKA (reference sequence). The CDR3 is 15 residues long. The CDR3 DNA sequence: TGCAGTGCAATCGCCGGGACTAACTCCTACAATGAGCAGTACTTC. Its protein product is CSAIAGTNSYNEQYF.

This clonotype came up many times. The V call is TRBV12-3 or TRBV12-4, the J call TRBJ2-7, with unresolved D. V lost 0 bases, J lost 3 bases, and 6 bases lay in between. The CDR3 spans 13 residues. The CDR3 protein is CASSLADNYEQYF. Written as DNA, the CDR3 is TGTGCCAGCAGTTTAGCGGATAACTACGAGCAGTACTTC.

The rearrangement links TRBV6-1 to TRBJ1-5; D is unclear. In germline, CDR1 is MNHNS, CDR2 SASEGT. This CDR3 has 13 amino acids. Trimming took 4 bases from V and 5 from J, leaving 9 bases between them. The CDR3 here is CASSGADDQPQHF. Written as DNA, the CDR3 is TGTGCCAGCAGTGGGGCGGATGATCAGCCCCAGCATTTT.

This clonotype was seen a few times. The chain carries TRBV13 and TRBJ2-1, with 12 bases aligning to TRBD2. Germline V gene lookup returns CDR1 PRHDT and CDR2 FYEKMQ (reference sequence). Unmatched junction bases numbered 4, after V lost 4 bases and J lost 3 bases. The CDR3 has 16 amino acids. CDR3 sequence (DNA): TGTGCCAGCAGCTCACTAGCGGGGGGTTACTACAATGAGCAGTTCTTC. The encoded protein is CASSSLAGGYYNEQFF.

The genes are TRBV25-1 and TRBJ1-1; the match to TRBD1 covers 9 bases. Losses at the gene ends were 1 base for V and 5 bases for J; bases not matched to a gene: 5. CDR1 is MGHDK, CDR2 SYGVNS, per germline. This CDR3 comprises 15 residues. The DNA for the CDR3 is TGTGCCAGCAGTGAATTGGACAGGGGAAAGACTGAAGCTTTCTTT. Its translation: CASSELDRGKTEAFF.

The chain couples TRBV6-1 to TRBJ2-5, with 12 bases lining up with TRBD2. TRBJ2-7 explains the end of the DNA better; the J call may be wrong. Germline V gives CDR1 MNHNS, CDR2 SASEGT. The CDR3 extends over 15 amino acids. CDR3 sequence reads: CASSERLAGVHEQYF. The CDR3 DNA reads as TGTGCCAGCAGTGAGAGACTAGCGGGGGTCCACGAGCAGTACTTC.